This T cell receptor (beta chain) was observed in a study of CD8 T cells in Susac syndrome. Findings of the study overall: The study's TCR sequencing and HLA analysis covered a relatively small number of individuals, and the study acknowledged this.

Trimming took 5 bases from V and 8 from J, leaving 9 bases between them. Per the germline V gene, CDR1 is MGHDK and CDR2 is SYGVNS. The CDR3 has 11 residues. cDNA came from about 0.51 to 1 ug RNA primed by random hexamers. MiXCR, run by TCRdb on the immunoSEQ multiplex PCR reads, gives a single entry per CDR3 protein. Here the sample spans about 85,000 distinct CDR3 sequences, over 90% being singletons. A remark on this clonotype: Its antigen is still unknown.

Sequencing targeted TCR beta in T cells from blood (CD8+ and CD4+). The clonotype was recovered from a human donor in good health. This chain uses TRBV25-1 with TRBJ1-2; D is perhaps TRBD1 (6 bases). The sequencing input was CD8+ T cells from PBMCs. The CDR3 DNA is TGTGCCAGCAGTCAGGGGTGGGGCTACACCTTC. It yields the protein CASSQGWGYTF.